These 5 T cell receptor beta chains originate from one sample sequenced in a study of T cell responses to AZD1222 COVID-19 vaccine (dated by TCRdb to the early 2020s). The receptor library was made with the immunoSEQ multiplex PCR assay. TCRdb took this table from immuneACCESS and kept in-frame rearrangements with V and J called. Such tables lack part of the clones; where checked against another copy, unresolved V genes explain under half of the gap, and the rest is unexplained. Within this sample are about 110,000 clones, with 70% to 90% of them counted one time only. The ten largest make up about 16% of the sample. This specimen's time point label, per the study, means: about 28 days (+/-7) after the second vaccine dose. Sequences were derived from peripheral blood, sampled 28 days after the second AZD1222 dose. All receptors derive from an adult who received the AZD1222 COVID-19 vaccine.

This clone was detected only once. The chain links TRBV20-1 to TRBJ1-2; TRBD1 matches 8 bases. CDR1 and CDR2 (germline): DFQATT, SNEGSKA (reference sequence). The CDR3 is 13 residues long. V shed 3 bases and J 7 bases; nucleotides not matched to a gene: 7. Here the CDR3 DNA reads TGCAGTGCTAGTAGGACAGGGTTCGGTGGCTACACCTTC. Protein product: CSASRTGFGGYTF.

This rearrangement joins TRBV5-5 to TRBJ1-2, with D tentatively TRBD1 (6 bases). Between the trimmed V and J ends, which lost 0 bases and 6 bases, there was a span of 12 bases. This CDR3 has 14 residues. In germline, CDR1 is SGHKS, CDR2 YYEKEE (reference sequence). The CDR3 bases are TGTGCCAGCAGCTTGGAGCCAGGGGTTGATGGCTACACCTTC. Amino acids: CASSLEPGVDGYTF.

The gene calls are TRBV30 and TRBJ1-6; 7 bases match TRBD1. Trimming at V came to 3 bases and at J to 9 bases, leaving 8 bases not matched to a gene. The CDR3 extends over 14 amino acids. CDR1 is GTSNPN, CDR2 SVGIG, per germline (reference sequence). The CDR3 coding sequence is TGTGCCTGGAGGTGGAGACAGGGAGGTTCACCCCTCCACTTT. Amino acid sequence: CAWRWRQGGSPLHF.

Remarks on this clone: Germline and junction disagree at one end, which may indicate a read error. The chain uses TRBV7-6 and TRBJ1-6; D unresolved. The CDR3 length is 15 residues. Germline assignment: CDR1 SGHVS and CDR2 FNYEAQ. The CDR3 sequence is CTSSPRQARNSPLHF. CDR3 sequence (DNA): TGTACCAGCAGCCCAAGGCAGGCCAGAAATTCACCCCTCCACTTT.

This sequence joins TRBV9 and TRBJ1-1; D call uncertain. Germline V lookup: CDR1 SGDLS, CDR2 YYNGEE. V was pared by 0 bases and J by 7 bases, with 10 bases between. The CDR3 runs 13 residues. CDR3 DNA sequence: TGTGCCAGCAGCGTAGCTATCGGGTTTGAAGCTTTCTTT. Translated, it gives CASSVAIGFEAFF.